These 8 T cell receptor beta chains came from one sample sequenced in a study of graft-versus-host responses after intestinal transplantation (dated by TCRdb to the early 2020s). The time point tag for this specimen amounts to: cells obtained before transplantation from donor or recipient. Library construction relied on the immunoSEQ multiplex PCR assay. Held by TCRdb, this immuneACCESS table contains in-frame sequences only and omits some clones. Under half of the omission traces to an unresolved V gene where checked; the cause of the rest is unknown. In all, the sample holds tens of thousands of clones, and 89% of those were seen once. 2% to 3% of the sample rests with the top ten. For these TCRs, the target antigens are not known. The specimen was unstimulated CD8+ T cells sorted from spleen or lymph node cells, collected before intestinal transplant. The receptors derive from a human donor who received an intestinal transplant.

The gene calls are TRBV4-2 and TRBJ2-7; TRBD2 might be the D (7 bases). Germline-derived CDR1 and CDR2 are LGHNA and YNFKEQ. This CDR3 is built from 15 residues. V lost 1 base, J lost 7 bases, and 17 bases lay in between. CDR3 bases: TGTGCCAGCAGCCAAGGCGTGGGGGGGCCGGAGGAGCAGTACTTC. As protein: CASSQGVGGPEEQYF.

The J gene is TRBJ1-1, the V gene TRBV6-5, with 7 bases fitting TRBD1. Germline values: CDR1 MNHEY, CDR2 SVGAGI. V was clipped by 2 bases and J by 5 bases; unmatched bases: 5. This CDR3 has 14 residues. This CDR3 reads CASSYQGDATEAFF. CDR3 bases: TGTGCCAGCAGTTACCAGGGGGATGCGACTGAAGCTTTCTTT.

The CDR3 reads CASSFLQTRPYEQYF. Written as DNA, the CDR3 is TGTGCCAGCAGTTTCCTCCAGACTCGGCCCTACGAGCAGTACTTC. The chain recombines TRBV28 with TRBJ2-7; D unclear. The CDR3 totals 15 residues. With 3 bases removed from V and 2 bases from J, the gap between germline ends came to 14 bases. Per germline, CDR1 MDHEN and CDR2 SYDVKM.

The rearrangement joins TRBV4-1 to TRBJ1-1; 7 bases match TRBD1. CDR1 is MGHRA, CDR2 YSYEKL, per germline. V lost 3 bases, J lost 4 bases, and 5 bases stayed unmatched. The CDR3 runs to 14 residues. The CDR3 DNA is TGCGCCAGCAGCCAGGATCAGGGGGGCACTGAAGCTTTCTTT. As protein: CASSQDQGGTEAFF.

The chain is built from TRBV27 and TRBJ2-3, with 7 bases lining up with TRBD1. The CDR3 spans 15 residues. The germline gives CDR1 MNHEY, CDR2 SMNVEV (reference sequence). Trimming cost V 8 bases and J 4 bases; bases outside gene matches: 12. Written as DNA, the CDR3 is TGTGCCAGCGCCCTGGGAAGGGGGCGGTCAGATACGCAGTATTTT. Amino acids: CASALGRGRSDTQYF.

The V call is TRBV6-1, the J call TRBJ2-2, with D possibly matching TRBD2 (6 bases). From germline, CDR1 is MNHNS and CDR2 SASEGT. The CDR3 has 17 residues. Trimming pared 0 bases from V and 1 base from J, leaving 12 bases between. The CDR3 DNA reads TGTGCCAGCAGTGAAGCGGGAGCGCGGGGGAACACCGGGGAGCTGTTTTTT. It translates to CASSEAGARGNTGELFF.

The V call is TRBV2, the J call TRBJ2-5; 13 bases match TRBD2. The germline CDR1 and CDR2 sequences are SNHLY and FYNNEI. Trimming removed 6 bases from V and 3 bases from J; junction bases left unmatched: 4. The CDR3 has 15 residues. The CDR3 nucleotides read TGTGCCAGCAGCCACACTAGCGGGGGGGAAGAGACCCAGTACTTC. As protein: CASSHTSGGEETQYF.

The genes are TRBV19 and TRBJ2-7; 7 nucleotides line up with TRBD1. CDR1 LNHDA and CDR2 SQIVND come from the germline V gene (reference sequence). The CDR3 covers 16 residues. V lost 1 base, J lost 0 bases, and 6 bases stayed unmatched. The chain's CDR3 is CASSIGRTGYSYEQYF. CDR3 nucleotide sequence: TGTGCCAGTAGTATAGGAAGGACAGGCTACTCCTACGAGCAGTACTTC.